This T cell receptor (beta chain) was captured in a study of T cell repertoires in cytomegalovirus infection. TCRdb used MiXCR to reprocess the reads, holding one entry per CDR3 protein. Among about 320,000 distinct CDR3 sequences listed, over 7.5% were seen once. This CDR3 is built from 15 residues. Germline V gives CDR1 SGHDN, CDR2 FVKESK. V lost 4 bases, J lost 7 bases, and 14 bases lay in between. The clonotype comes from a human donor in good health (CMV status not recorded). Some clones in this sample may be carry-over from other donors' samples. The source material was PBMCs. The gene calls are TRBV14 and TRBJ1-6; D uncertain. CDR3 sequence reads: CASSRDWEVNSPLHF. The CDR3 DNA sequence: TGTGCCAGCAGCCGTGATTGGGAAGTAAATTCACCCCTCCACTTT.